The 22 T cell receptor beta chains below all came from one sample that was sequenced in a study of CD8 T cells in ankylosing spondylitis. The study's findings and limits: What appeared characteristic of ankylosing spondylitis blood was a TCR beta motif of under 10 highly homologous variants.

Each CDR3 protein is one row after TCRdb ran MiXCR on the 5' RACE reads. The repertoire consists of tens of thousands of distinct CDR3 sequences, with roughly 9% occurring once and the leading ten covering about 30%. No antigens are known for them. The sequenced sample consisted of blood, either unsorted or a sorted T cell fraction (not recorded which). The receptors stem from a male donor with ankylosing spondylitis.

This clonotype was counted a few times. The V call is TRBV7-2, the J call TRBJ2-1; D may be TRBD2 (6 bases). This CDR3 region has 15 residues. Germline loops: CDR1 SGHTA, CDR2 FQGNSA. Trimming pared 2 bases from V and 8 bases from J, leaving 16 bases between. The CDR3 nucleotides are TGTGCCAGCAGCTTACAGGAGGGCCAGCTCCATGAGCAGTTCTTC. It specifies CASSLQEGQLHEQFF.

This clonotype appeared many times. The chain joins TRBV4-2 to TRBJ1-5; possibly TRBD1 for D (5 bases). With 1 base removed from V and 0 bases from J, the gap between germline ends came to 7 bases. CDR3 length: 15 residues. CDR1 LGHNA and CDR2 YNFKEQ come from the germline V gene. CDR3 residues: CASSQGTNSNQPQHF. CDR3 in DNA: TGTGCCAGCAGCCAAGGGACAAATAGCAATCAGCCCCAGCATTTT.

The table lists this clonotype with many counts. V is TRBV3-1 and J is TRBJ2-1; D perhaps matches TRBD2 (5 bases). Germline loops: CDR1 LGHDT, CDR2 YNNKEL (reference sequence). Trimming removed 3 bases from V and 8 bases from J, with 14 bases in between. This CDR3 spans 14 amino acids. CDR3 DNA sequence: TGTGCCAGCAGCCAGGGTGACCTCGGGGATGAGCAGTTCTTC. This sequence encodes CASSQGDLGDEQFF.

The gene calls are TRBV27 and TRBJ2-1; TRBD2 matches at 9 bases. The V gene's germline CDR1 is MNHEY and CDR2 SMNVEV (reference sequence). The CDR3 covers 15 residues. V trimming: 3 bases; J trimming: 5 bases; junction bases outside the gene matches: 5. This CDR3 reads CASSFGSSGNNEQFF. CDR3 nucleotide sequence: TGTGCCAGCAGTTTTGGGTCTAGCGGGAACAATGAGCAGTTCTTC.

The chain links TRBV4-1 to TRBJ2-3; 7 nucleotides align to TRBD1. CDR3 size: 15 residues. Germline V gene sequence: CDR1 MGHRA, CDR2 YSYEKL. Unmatched junction bases numbered 4, after V lost 4 bases and J lost 0 bases. The CDR3 protein is CASSPGQFSTDTQYF. Written as DNA, the CDR3 is TGCGCCAGCAGCCCGGGACAGTTTAGCACAGATACGCAGTATTTT.

The rearrangement uses TRBV7-9 and TRBJ2-5; 7 bases align to TRBD1. The V segment lost 4 bases and the J segment 4 bases; nucleotides outside the gene matches: 9. Germline values: CDR1 SEHNR, CDR2 FQNEAQ (reference sequence). There are 15 residues in the CDR3. For the CDR3, the DNA is TGTGCCAGCAGCTCCCCCGGGACAGAGAGAGAGACCCAGTACTTC. Translated: CASSSPGTERETQYF.

J is TRBJ2-3 and V is TRBV28; 8 nucleotides match TRBD2. The CDR3 has 14 amino acids. The V segment lost 7 bases and the J segment 5 bases; nucleotides outside the gene matches: 8. Per the germline V gene, CDR1 is MDHEN and CDR2 is SYDVKM. The DNA of the CDR3 is TGTGCCAGCACTCCAGCGGGAGCTGGAGATACGCAGTATTTT. Amino acid sequence: CASTPAGAGDTQYF.

This clonotype was seen many times. CDR3 in amino acids: CASSPGLAGSYEQYV. The DNA for the CDR3 is TGCGCCAGCAGCCCTGGACTAGCGGGATCCTACGAGCAGTACGTC. The V gene is TRBV4-1, the J gene TRBJ2-7, with 12 bases fitting TRBD2. The CDR3 loop spans 15 amino acids. The germline V gene has CDR1 MGHRA and CDR2 YSYEKL. J was trimmed by 1 base and V by 4 bases; bases with no gene match: 2.

This clonotype came up many times. The V and J genes are TRBV5-1 and TRBJ2-7, with D possibly matching TRBD2 (6 bases). V lost 4 bases to trimming and J lost 0 bases, with 8 bases between them. The germline CDR1 and CDR2 sequences are SGHRS and YFSETQ. This CDR3 has 13 residues. The CDR3 loop reads CASSPGGSYEQYV. CDR3 DNA sequence: TGCGCCAGCAGCCCCGGGGGCTCCTACGAGCAGTACGTC.

This clonotype appeared a few times. This chain links TRBV27 with TRBJ2-3, with 8 bases fitting TRBD2. Germline V gene data show CDR1 as MNHEY and CDR2 as SMNVEV (reference sequence). The length of the CDR3 is 17 residues. V dropped 1 base and J dropped 5; count of bases not matched to a gene: 11. The CDR3 DNA reads as TGTGCCAGCAGTTTATTACTAGCGGAGCCCTGGGGAGATACGCAGTATTTT. It encodes CASSLLLAEPWGDTQYF.

There are a few counts of this clonotype. The chain uses TRBV7-9 and TRBJ2-7; 7 nucleotides line up with TRBD2. Germline CDR1 SEHNR, CDR2 FQNEAQ (reference sequence). With V trimmed by 5 bases and J by 2 bases, 6 bases remained unmatched. This CDR3 contains 14 residues. The CDR3 bases are TGTGCCAGCAGCCACCGGGACTACACCTACGAGCAGTACTTC. Its protein product is CASSHRDYTYEQYF. Combining the CDR3 with reference TRBV7-9 and TRBJ2-7 gives the whole variable domain DTGVSQNPRHKITKRGQNVTFRCDPISEHNRLYWYRQTLGQGPEFLTYFQNEAQLEKSRLLSDRFSAERPKGSFSTLEIQRTEQGDSAMYLCASSHRDYTYEQYFGPGTRLTVT.

In its sample, this clonotype was seen a few times. V is TRBV4-2 and J is TRBJ1-1; D ambiguous. Trimming removed 0 bases from V and 7 bases from J, with 18 bases in between. The CDR3 totals 16 residues. Germline V CDR1 and CDR2: LGHNA, YNFKEQ. CDR3 amino acids: CASSQDQAVGSLEAFF. The CDR3 coding sequence is TGTGCCAGCAGCCAAGATCAGGCGGTGGGGTCTCTTGAAGCTTTCTTT.

This clonotype was counted only a few times. The J gene is TRBJ2-7, the V gene TRBV11-2; D is unresolved. The CDR3 runs 16 residues. V lost 0 bases and J 0 bases, leaving 12 bases between the germline ends. Germline lookup yields CDR1 SGHAT and CDR2 FQNNGV. CDR3 residues: CASSLDARRSSYEQYF. The CDR3 nucleotides are TGTGCCAGCAGCTTAGACGCCAGGCGTAGCTCCTACGAGCAGTACTTC.

J is TRBJ2-3 and V is TRBV4-2, with D perhaps matching TRBD2 (6 bases). Germline CDR1 and CDR2: LGHNA and YNFKEQ. Deletions cut 4 bases from V and 9 bases from J, with 14 bases between. The CDR3 covers 13 residues. The CDR3 sequence is CASSPPSAGTQYF. Here the CDR3 DNA reads TGTGCCAGCAGCCCTCCGTCGGCGGGGACGCAGTATTTT.

J is TRBJ2-3 and V is TRBV7-6; 7 bases agree with TRBD1. From germline, CDR1 is SGHVS and CDR2 FNYEAQ. The CDR3 has 16 amino acids. V gave up 2 bases and J gave up 6 bases; unmatched junction bases: 11. The CDR3 DNA is TGTGCCAGCAGCTTATTTCGAGCAAGGGGGCCGGATACGCAGTATTTT. It encodes CASSLFRARGPDTQYF. The full variable domain, with the rest looked up from reference TRBV7-6 and TRBJ2-3, is GAGVSQSPRYKVTKRGQDVALRCDPISGHVSLYWYRQALGQGPEFLTYFNYEAQQDKSGLPNDRFSAERPEGSISTLTIQRTEQRDSAMYRCASSLFRARGPDTQYFGPGTRLTVL.

This clonotype was counted ten times or more. This chain links TRBV12-3 or TRBV12-4 with TRBJ2-5; D is undetermined. With 3 bases removed from V and 5 bases from J, the gap between germline ends came to 10 bases. The length of the CDR3 is 13 residues. The CDR3 here is CASSFVELETQYF. CDR3 nucleotides: TGTGCCAGCAGTTTTGTAGAGTTGGAGACCCAGTACTTC.

This clonotype was seen only a few times. The chain is built from TRBV7-6 and TRBJ2-7; D gene unclear. V lost 1 base and J lost 3, with 10 bases in between. Germline V gene sequence: CDR1 SGHVS, CDR2 FNYEAQ. This CDR3 spans 14 amino acids. As DNA, the CDR3 is TGTGCCAGCAGCTTAGGGGTCCAAGGCTACGAGCAGTACTTC. This encodes CASSLGVQGYEQYF.

This clonotype appeared a single time. V gene TRBV10-2 combines with J gene TRBJ2-7, with 10 bases that match TRBD2. Germline trimming cut 2 bases from V and 5 bases from J; bases unmatched to any gene: 3. Germline CDR1 is WSHSY and CDR2 is SAAADI. CDR3 length: 14 residues. The CDR3 nucleotides are TGCGCCAGCAGTGAGGGGGGGACTAGCGACGAGCAGTACTTC. This codes for CASSEGGTSDEQYF.

The rearrangement uses TRBV24-1 and TRBJ2-1; D is ambiguous. Per the germline V gene, CDR1 is KGHDR and CDR2 is SFDVKD. V lost 9 bases and J 8 bases, leaving 19 bases between the germline ends. This CDR3 spans 14 amino acids. CDR3 in DNA: TGTGCCACCGCTGCTTCTTCTGTCGGCGATGAGCAGTTCTTC. The encoded protein is CATAASSVGDEQFF.

This sequence joins TRBV21-1 and TRBJ2-5. TRBV21-1 is given as a pseudogene. The CDR3 covers 12 residues. The CDR3 sequence: CASSKGRKTQYF. CDR3 sequence (DNA): TGTGCCAGCAGCAAAGGGCGGAAGACCCAGTACTTC.

This clonotype was counted ten times or more. The gene calls are TRBV7-2 and TRBJ2-7; D not resolved. V gave up 0 bases and J gave up 1 base, with 10 bases separating them. The CDR3 totals 15 residues. Germline CDR1 reads SGHTA; CDR2 reads FQGNSA. This chain's CDR3 is CASSLAHEVSYEQYV. Written as DNA, the CDR3 is TGTGCCAGCAGCTTAGCGCACGAAGTTTCCTACGAGCAGTACGTC.

As for this clonotype: Since the CDR3 does not end with the conserved phenylalanine or tryptophan, this likely comes from a read error. This chain connects TRBV14 to TRBJ2-7; 15 nucleotides match TRBD2. Per the germline V gene, CDR1 is SGHDN and CDR2 is FVKESK. The CDR3 is made up of 16 amino acids. J lost 5 bases, V lost 1 base, and 3 bases had no gene match. CDR3 sequence reads: CASSQAGLAGGHEQYL. CDR3 nucleotide sequence: TGTGCCAGCAGCCAAGCGGGACTAGCGGGAGGCCACGAGCAGTACCTC.